This entry is about one T cell receptor (beta chain). The antigen is undetermined. This record belongs to a study of shared clonotypes between healthy human individuals. Broader study findings: Blood was the only sampled material, and tissue repertoires likely differ.

Trimming took off 8 bases at V and 4 bases at J, with 14 bases between the two ends. CDR1 is MNHNS, CDR2 SASEGT, per germline. This CDR3 has 14 amino acids. The data were produced by immunoSEQ multiplex PCR, yet TCRdb's version contains in-frame clones alone and is incomplete. The sample records some 1 million clones, more than 65% being singletons. There were no recent acute infections or vaccinations among the donors, who were healthy HIV-negative adults. The source of this sequence is a man in his late teens or twenties in good health. V gene TRBV6-1 combines with J gene TRBJ1-4; D is unresolved. Input material: memory CD4+ T cells sorted from blood. Subset given: CD45RA-negative fraction. CDR3 sequence (DNA): TGTGCCAGCCAGTGGAACAGCCTTAATGAAAAACTGTTTTTT. This sequence encodes CASQWNSLNEKLFF.